The rows below give T cell receptor beta chains drawn from one sample of a study of blood T cell repertoires in COVID-19. Assay: immunoSEQ multiplex PCR; the TCRdb copy retains only in-frame clones and omits some. Of approximately 350,000 clones in the sample, around nine tenths are singletons; the top ten hold 2.5% to 4%. Sequencing input: peripheral blood. Receptor source: a woman younger than 35 who had recovered from COVID-19. Each CDR3 is given with its conserved first and last residue. Each record gives: J gene, V gene, CDR3 length, CDR3 protein.

>TRBJ2-1|TRBV4-1|15
CASSQPGLVPNEQFF
>TRBJ2-5|TRBV6-5|16
CASSYTGTLAEGTQYF
>TRBJ1-2|TRBV9|15
CASSGGLRDRYGYTF
>TRBJ2-5|TRBV3-1/TRBV3-2|17
CASSQDSPLAGQETQYF
>TRBJ1-1|TRBV18|15
CASSPETGINTEAFF
>TRBJ2-2|TRBV7-2|18
CASRLRMTGTTNTGELFF
>TRBJ2-2|TRBV4-1|13
CASSPGNTGELFF
>TRBJ2-3|TRBV6-6|15
CASSGAAISTDTQYF
>TRBJ2-1|TRBV6-2/TRBV6-3|16
CASSGRLMSSYNEQFF
>TRBJ2-6|TRBV11-3|15
CASKTGDGGANVLTF
>TRBJ1-2|TRBV2|14
CASRAGIPNYGYTF
>TRBJ1-2|TRBV19|13
CASSGAPNYGYTF
>TRBJ1-4|TRBV4-1|14
CASSPGQGSEKLFF
>TRBJ1-1|TRBV19|12
CASSMRNTEAFF
>TRBJ1-2|TRBV15|14
CATREGTGWYGYTF
>TRBJ2-1|TRBV6-5|15
CASSYSRQGNNEQFF
>TRBJ1-5|TRBV5-1|15
CASSWAGTKDQPQHF
>TRBJ1-5|TRBV30|13
CAWKAGLNQPQHF
>TRBJ1-1|TRBV27|12
CASSSYEGEAFF
>TRBJ2-1|TRBV27|15
CASSPGTGGSSEQFF
>TRBJ1-5|TRBV6-2/TRBV6-3|14
CASSYAGATQPQHF
>TRBJ1-4|TRBV7-9|15
CASNTGERTNEKLFF
>TRBJ2-1|TRBV6-6|14
CASSYSTGSNEQFF
>TRBJ2-1|TRBV5-1|15
CASSLFLAGYNEQFF
>TRBJ1-2|TRBV7-9|13
CASSFSGLNGYTF
>TRBJ2-1|TRBV28|17
CASRGGISGSPLNEQFF
>TRBJ1-3|TRBV5-1|14
CASSLDLGANTIYF
>TRBJ2-2|TRBV6-5|14
CASSQGANTGELFF
>TRBJ1-2|TRBV9|13
CASSPREGYGYTF
>TRBJ2-1|TRBV12-3/TRBV12-4|13
CASTSSTANEQFF
>TRBJ1-1|TRBV4-2|16
CASSQDHQGGWAEAFF
>TRBJ2-1|TRBV5-1|15
CASSSTSGAYNEQFF
>TRBJ2-1|TRBV19|15
CASSRGESSYNEQFF
>TRBJ2-1|TRBV5-1|15
CASSLEMGTYNEQFF
>TRBJ2-1|TRBV5-6|15
CASRETSGSYNEQFF
>TRBJ2-3|TRBV5-4|13
CASSLAGTDTQYF
>TRBJ2-2|TRBV7-7|15
CASSIGLAGTGELFF
>TRBJ2-1|TRBV6-2/TRBV6-3|14
CASSRGLVRNEQFF
>TRBJ2-3|TRBV4-2|15
CASSPLAGLTDTQYF
>TRBJ2-3|TRBV7-8|17
CASSLLVAGVGTDTQYF
>TRBJ1-5|TRBV6-5|14
CASSYRGDNQPQHF
>TRBJ2-1|TRBV15|16
CATSTQTSGRDNEQFF
>TRBJ2-1|TRBV11-3|11
CASSPGGEQFF
>TRBJ2-1|TRBV5-8|19
CASSLVLAGVLLSYNEQFF
>TRBJ1-1|TRBV12-5|15
CASGLAIKGIVEAFF
>TRBJ2-6|TRBV30|17
CAWSVQRGRTGANVLTF
>TRBJ2-1|TRBV29-1|15
CSVSLGTDPSDEQFF
>TRBJ2-1|TRBV24-1|16
CATSDRLADSYNEQFF
>TRBJ1-2|TRBV6-5|12
CASSYSSEPYTF
>TRBJ2-6|TRBV7-9|16
CASSVSTGSGANVLTF
>TRBJ1-3|TRBV7-2|17
CASSLVGGRGPGNTIYF
>TRBJ1-5|TRBV19|19
CASSIDHEGARVGNQPQHF
>TRBJ2-3|TRBV29-1|14
CSLAPAGETDTQYF
>TRBJ1-5|TRBV12-3/TRBV12-4|13
CASSLTRDQPQHF
>TRBJ2-1|TRBV5-6|12
CASSGARVEQFF